This T cell receptor beta chain was retrieved from a study of CD8 T cells in ankylosing spondylitis. Study-wide results and caveats: The authors reported significant enrichment of disease-linked clones in matched ankylosing spondylitis synovial fluid. A motif of under ten highly homologous TCR beta variants was seen as apparently characteristic of ankylosing spondylitis blood. With a CD8+ phenotype, disease-linked clones were relatively rare in peripheral blood.

TCRdb reanalysed the 5' RACE reads using MiXCR and keeps one entry per CDR3 protein. Here the sample spans 450,000 to 550,000 distinct CDR3 sequences, under 5.5% being singletons. As concerns this clonotype: The target antigen is unknown.

The length of the CDR3 is 16 residues. Deletions cut 2 bases from V and 0 bases from J, with 12 bases between. Germline loops: CDR1 SGHTA, CDR2 FQGNSA. The genes are TRBV7-2 and TRBJ2-3, with unresolved D. The sequenced material came from blood, either unsorted or a sorted T cell fraction (not recorded which). The TCR comes from a male donor with ankylosing spondylitis. Written as DNA, the CDR3 is TGTGCCAGCAGCTTAAGGGCAGTTGGAAGCACAGATACGCAGTATTTT. It codes for CASSLRAVGSTDTQYF.